One sample yielded the 7 T cell receptor beta chains listed below, sequenced in a study of blood T cell repertoires in COVID-19. Sequencing used immunoSEQ multiplex PCR; TCRdb keeps in-frame clones, though not all of them. The data hold roughly 77,000 clones, with roughly 89% observed a single time. The specimen sequenced was peripheral blood. These receptor sequences come from a man in his forties or fifties with active COVID-19.

The V and J genes are TRBV5-8 and TRBJ2-4; 7 bases are shared with TRBD1. The CDR3 sequence is 16 residues long. Germline trimming cut 4 bases from V and 0 bases from J; bases unmatched to any gene: 7. Germline CDR1 and CDR2: SGHTS and YDEGEE. CDR3 loop: CASSRGQLLAKNIQYF. The DNA for the CDR3 is TGTGCCAGCAGCCGGGGACAGCTACTAGCCAAAAACATTCAGTACTTC.

The V and J genes are TRBV12-3 or TRBV12-4 and TRBJ1-2, with TRBD1 matching 9 bases. This CDR3 has 13 residues. J was trimmed by 4 bases and V by 4 bases; bases with no gene match: 1. In DNA, the CDR3 is TGTGCCAGCAGTTCGGGACAGGGCTATGGCTACACCTTC. Protein sequence: CASSSGQGYGYTF.

The V and J genes are TRBV6-6 and TRBJ2-5; D is uncertain. The CDR3 sequence is 12 residues long. Trimming took off 10 bases at V and 3 bases at J, with 12 bases between the two ends. From germline, CDR1 is MNHNY and CDR2 SVGAGI (reference sequence). The CDR3 bases are TGTGCCACCCTAGACTGGAAAGAGACCCAGTACTTC. Translation gives CATLDWKETQYF.

This clone was recorded once. The gene calls are TRBV30 and TRBJ1-1; D unclear. The germline gives CDR1 GTSNPN, CDR2 SVGIG (reference sequence). The V gene lost 7 bases and the J gene lost 9 bases, with 18 bases spanning the gap. This CDR3 has 12 amino acids. The CDR3 here is CASDSTGFKAFF. The CDR3 nucleotides read TGTGCCTCTGACTCAACGGGTTTCAAAGCTTTCTTT.

The chain is built from TRBV7-6 and TRBJ2-5; possible D gene TRBD1, 5 bases. The V and J ends lost 0 bases and 0 bases respectively, with 17 bases between them. Germline lookup yields CDR1 SGHVS and CDR2 FNYEAQ. This CDR3 has 18 residues. The CDR3 DNA follows: TGTGCCAGCAGCTTAGCGCAGCAGAGACAGTCGCACCAAGAGACCCAGTACTTC. Its translation is CASSLAQQRQSHQETQYF.

The chain combines TRBV3-1 (or the pseudogene TRBV3-2) with TRBJ2-1, with D possibly being TRBD2 (7 bases). The V gene's germline CDR1 is LGHDT and CDR2 YNNKEL (reference sequence). Trimming took 3 bases from V and 12 from J, leaving 15 bases between them. The CDR3 has 13 residues. CDR3 sequence (DNA): TGTGCCAGCAGCCACTCGGGAGGCAGGGGGCAGTTCTTC. It is translated as CASSHSGGRGQFF.

The rearrangement uses TRBV3-1 (or the pseudogene TRBV3-2) and TRBJ2-7; 10 bases match TRBD2. The CDR3 length is 15 residues. V shed 3 bases and J 2 bases; nucleotides not matched to a gene: 4. Germline V gives CDR1 LGHDT, CDR2 YNNKEL (reference sequence). In nucleotides, the CDR3 is TGTGCCAGCAGCCAGGGGACTAGCGCAACCTACGAGCAGTACTTC. The encoded protein is CASSQGTSATYEQYF.